This T cell receptor beta chain is from a study of T cell repertoires in cytomegalovirus infection. Study-level information: Matching HLA type, along with CMV infection, was indicated by public TCR beta signatures.

Regarding this clonotype: Its target is unknown.

The V and J ends lost 0 bases and 8 bases respectively, with 12 bases between them. The CDR3 runs 13 residues. CDR1 is SGDLS, CDR2 YYNGEE, per germline. MiXCR, run by TCRdb on the reads, gives a single entry per CDR3 protein. The sample has more than 250,000 distinct CDR3 sequences; more than 20% are singletons. Sequences were derived from cultured PBMCs, sampled from culture after CMV antigen stimulation. The origin of this receptor is a human donor in good health (CMV status not recorded). Some clones in this sample may be carry-over from other donors' samples. The chain employs TRBV9 and TRBJ2-7; D gene ambiguous. The CDR3 loop is CASSVGDRTQQYF. The CDR3 region has the DNA TGTGCCAGCAGCGTAGGAGACCGAACGCAGCAGTACTTC.